Following are 29 T cell receptor beta chains from one sample sequenced in a study of spatial heterogeneity in lung cancer. Overall study findings and caveats: The number of expanded tumor alpha and beta chains correlated with mutation number.

TCRdb re-called the 5' RACE reads with MiXCR, one entry per CDR3 protein. Of approximately 7,000 distinct CDR3 sequences listed, 10% to 15% are singletons. Sample time point: sample taken at primary tumor resection. No antigen has been identified for these receptors. The sequences come from lung tumor tissue, collected at surgery. These receptors were obtained from a male donor with early-stage non-small cell lung cancer.

This clonotype came up many times. This rearrangement joins TRBV20-1 to TRBJ1-4; the D gene is possibly TRBD1 (6 bases). With 3 bases removed from V and 0 bases from J, the gap between germline ends came to 8 bases. This CDR3 has 14 residues. Germline loops: CDR1 DFQATT, CDR2 SNEGSKA (reference sequence). CDR3 residues: CSARNRATNEKLFF. The CDR3 DNA reads TGCAGTGCTAGGAACAGGGCAACTAATGAAAAACTGTTTTTT.

The rearrangement joins TRBV20-1 to TRBJ2-5, with 7 bases identical to TRBD2. The germline CDR1 and CDR2 sequences are DFQATT and SNEGSKA (reference sequence). The length of the CDR3 is 14 residues. Losses at the gene ends were 2 bases for V and 5 bases for J; bases not matched to a gene: 8. CDR3 protein: CSARSSGVYETQYF. The CDR3 nucleotides read TGCAGTGCTAGATCGAGCGGGGTGTATGAGACCCAGTACTTC.

This clonotype was detected many times. This chain joins TRBV5-1 and TRBJ2-5, with 7 positions matching TRBD1. With 0 bases clipped from V and 4 bases from J, the junction kept 6 bases outside the gene matches. Germline V gene data show CDR1 as SGHRS and CDR2 as YFSETQ. The CDR3 contains 15 residues. CDR3 region: CASSLVGGRRETQYF. DNA of the CDR3: TGCGCCAGCAGCTTGGTAGGGGGCAGGCGAGAGACCCAGTACTTC. Full variable domain (rest looked up from reference TRBV5-1 and TRBJ2-5): KAGVTQTPRYLIKTRGQQVTLSCSPISGHRSVSWYQQTPGQGLQFLFEYFSETQRNKGNFPGRFSGRQFSNSRSEMNVSTLELGDSALYLCASSLVGGRRETQYFGPGTRLLVL.

This clonotype came up many times. The rearrangement links TRBV12-5 to TRBJ2-3; D is undetermined. The CDR3 consists of 13 residues. Germline V gives CDR1 LGHNT, CDR2 FRNRAP. Trimming pared 0 bases from V and 2 bases from J, leaving 3 bases between. This chain's CDR3 is CASGLVYTDTQYF. The DNA of the CDR3 is TGTGCTAGTGGTTTGGTTTACACAGATACGCAGTATTTT.

This clonotype is termed medium-sized. This sequence joins TRBV29-1 and TRBJ2-7, with 8 bases aligning to TRBD1. CDR1 and CDR2 (germline): SQVTM, ANQGSEA. J was trimmed by 2 bases and V by 4 bases; bases with no gene match: 10. The CDR3 is 15 amino acids. CDR3 sequence: CSVAGGTGVTYEQYF. The DNA for the CDR3 is TGCAGCGTTGCCGGCGGGACAGGAGTCACCTACGAGCAGTACTTC.

This clonotype was found a few times. V usage is TRBV29-1 and J usage is TRBJ2-5; D gene unclear. From germline, CDR1 is SQVTM and CDR2 ANQGSEA. The CDR3 consists of 11 residues. V was cut by 6 bases and J by 5 bases, with 10 bases left in between. CDR3 bases: TGCAGCGTCGCGTTCCAGGAGACCCAGTACTTC. Its translation: CSVAFQETQYF.

This clonotype was recorded many times. The CDR3 nucleotides read TGTGCCAGCAGCTTAAAGGTCCGCCGGGTTTACAATGAGCAGTTCTTC. It is translated as CASSLKVRRVYNEQFF. The chain couples TRBV7-9 to TRBJ2-1; no clear D gene. The V and J ends lost 2 bases and 4 bases respectively, with 15 bases between them. The germline V gene encodes CDR1 SEHNR and CDR2 FQNEAQ (reference sequence). The CDR3 spans 16 residues.

V is TRBV29-1 and J is TRBJ1-1, with D unresolved. This CDR3 spans 11 amino acids. The V gene's germline CDR1 is SQVTM and CDR2 ANQGSEA. The V and J ends lost 2 bases and 1 base respectively, with 2 bases between them. In nucleotides, the CDR3 is TGCAGCGTTGAAAAGAACACTGAAGCTTTCTTT. It specifies CSVEKNTEAFF.

This chain joins TRBV27 and TRBJ2-2; no definite D call. This CDR3 has 14 amino acids. V lost 3 bases and J 2 bases, leaving 7 bases between the germline ends. From germline, CDR1 is MNHEY and CDR2 SMNVEV (reference sequence). The CDR3, as DNA: TGTGCCAGCAGTTTTACCAAAAACACCGGGGAGCTGTTTTTT. Translation: CASSFTKNTGELFF.

This clonotype was seen repeatedly, ten times or more. This chain links TRBV20-1 with TRBJ2-3; 9 bases fit TRBD2. Per germline, CDR1 DFQATT and CDR2 SNEGSKA (reference sequence). This CDR3 has 19 amino acids. The V gene end was trimmed by 0 bases and the J gene end by 0 bases; junction bases not matched to a gene: 13. The chain's CDR3 is CSARDPRSSGSRSTDTQYF. DNA of the CDR3: TGCAGTGCTAGAGATCCCCGGAGTAGCGGGAGCCGTAGCACAGATACGCAGTATTTT.

The rearrangement uses TRBV5-6 and TRBJ1-2; 10 nucleotides line up with TRBD1. The CDR3 extends over 16 amino acids. J was trimmed by 3 bases and V by 0 bases; bases with no gene match: 5. Germline CDR1 and CDR2: SGHDT and YYEEEE. The CDR3 DNA reads TGTGCCAGCAGCTTGGTTGGGACAGGGGACGACTATGGCTACACCTTC. Translating it yields CASSLVGTGDDYGYTF.

This clonotype was found many times. This rearrangement joins TRBV18 to TRBJ2-3, with 10 positions matching TRBD1. J lost 10 bases, V lost 6 bases, and 16 bases had no gene match. The CDR3 runs to 16 residues. Germline CDR1 reads KGHSH; CDR2 reads LQKENI. CDR3 sequence reads: CASSPVRDRGWKSQYF. The CDR3, as DNA: TGTGCCAGCTCCCCCGTGCGGGACAGGGGCTGGAAGTCGCAGTATTTT.

This clonotype showed up many times. The V gene is TRBV7-6, the J gene TRBJ1-1, with unresolved D. This CDR3 spans 13 amino acids. The germline CDR1 and CDR2 sequences are SGHVS and FNYEAQ. V lost 5 bases, J lost 5 bases, and 12 bases lay in between. This CDR3 is CASSLTTGTEAFF. CDR3 DNA: TGTGCCAGCAGCCTGACGACCGGGACTGAAGCTTTCTTT.

Within the sample, this clonotype is medium-sized. The gene calls are TRBV9 and TRBJ2-7; no reliable D call. CDR1 SGDLS and CDR2 YYNGEE come from the germline V gene. The ends were cut back, 4 bases at V and 3 bases at J, with 11 bases in the middle. The CDR3 totals 13 residues. In nucleotides, the CDR3 is TGTGCCAGCAGCCCCCTAGGTGACTACGAGCAGTACTTC. Its translation is CASSPLGDYEQYF.

This sequence joins TRBV7-8 and TRBJ2-1; D uncertain. This CDR3 has 16 residues. V lost 7 bases and J 1 base, leaving 17 bases between the germline ends. Germline V gives CDR1 SGHVS, CDR2 FQNEAQ. CDR3 sequence reads: CASTLLSGRSYNEQFF. The CDR3 DNA reads TGTGCCAGCACCCTTTTGTCCGGACGGTCCTACAATGAGCAGTTCTTC.

The V gene is TRBV5-1, the J gene TRBJ1-6; no reliable D call. This CDR3 has 13 residues. CDR1 and CDR2 (germline): SGHRS, YFSETQ. Trimming took 0 bases from V and 9 from J, leaving 7 bases between them. CDR3 nucleotides: TGCGCCAGCAGCTTGGAGGGAATTTCACCCCTCCACTTT. Amino acid sequence: CASSLEGISPLHF.

The chain uses TRBV25-1 and TRBJ1-2, with D maybe TRBD1 (6 bases). The V end lost 6 bases, the J end lost 3 bases, and 11 bases lay between the germline ends. The CDR3 loop spans 13 amino acids. The germline V gene has CDR1 MGHDK and CDR2 SYGVNS. The DNA for the CDR3 is TGTGCCAGCAGGAGGGGGGTTGACTATGGCTACACCTTC. Protein: CASRRGVDYGYTF.

This clonotype was detected many times. The V and J genes are TRBV7-8 and TRBJ2-2, with D possibly TRBD1 on 5 matching bases. Trimming removed 5 bases at V and 6 bases at J, with 13 bases between. CDR3 length equals 14 residues. Germline loops: CDR1 SGHVS, CDR2 FQNEAQ. CDR3 bases: TGTGCCAGCAGCGCCACAGGATCCCCCGGGGAGCTGTTTTTT. Translated, it gives CASSATGSPGELFF.

This clonotype appeared once. The chain joins TRBV18 to TRBJ2-7, with D possibly TRBD2 on 5 matching bases. With 3 bases removed from V and 3 bases from J, the gap between germline ends came to 6 bases. Germline V gene data show CDR1 as KGHSH and CDR2 as LQKENI. CDR3 length equals 12 residues. The CDR3 DNA reads as TGTGCCAGCTCACCTCGGGGCTACGAGCAGTACTTC. It specifies CASSPRGYEQYF.

In this sample, this clonotype turned up many times. The chain carries TRBV6-1 and TRBJ2-1; 8 bases map to TRBD2. The length of the CDR3 is 16 residues. Germline V gene data show CDR1 as MNHNS and CDR2 as SASEGT. V was pared by 0 bases and J by 5 bases, with 6 bases of the junction left unmatched. CDR3 sequence: CASSEAGGASNNEQFF. For the CDR3, the DNA is TGTGCCAGCAGTGAAGCCGGGGGGGCAAGTAACAATGAGCAGTTCTTC.

Sample share makes this clonotype medium-sized. The chain recombines TRBV11-3 with TRBJ2-1; D is perhaps TRBD2 (6 bases). Germline-derived CDR1 and CDR2 are SGHNT and YENEEA. V was pared by 5 bases and J by 3 bases, with 20 bases between. The CDR3 extends over 17 amino acids. In nucleotides, the CDR3 is TGTGCCAGCAGCACCCGGCGGAGGGGTAAGCACTACAATGAGCAGTTCTTC. This translates into CASSTRRRGKHYNEQFF.

This clonotype was seen many times. The chain has TRBV5-1 and TRBJ2-1; 8 nucleotides line up with TRBD1. In germline, CDR1 is SGHRS, CDR2 YFSETQ. The length of the CDR3 is 16 residues. Trimming cost V 1 base and J 3 bases; bases outside gene matches: 6. The CDR3: CASSLTGQGVYNEQFF. CDR3 sequence (DNA): TGCGCCAGCAGCTTGACCGGACAGGGTGTCTACAATGAGCAGTTCTTC.

This clonotype came up many times. CDR3 sequence reads: CASFKSPGHWAEAFF. In DNA, the CDR3 is TGTGCCAGCTTTAAGAGTCCGGGACATTGGGCTGAAGCTTTCTTT. The chain links TRBV6-5 to TRBJ1-1, with D perhaps matching TRBD1 (6 bases). Trimming shortened V by 8 bases and J by 6 bases, and 22 bases separated the two germline ends. The CDR3 loop spans 15 amino acids. Germline values: CDR1 MNHEY, CDR2 SVGAGI.

This clonotype was counted at least ten times. V gene TRBV5-6 combines with J gene TRBJ1-6; D is perhaps TRBD1 (6 bases). The CDR3 loop spans 15 amino acids. Trimming stripped 2 bases from V and 10 bases from J, with 16 bases between. Germline V gene data show CDR1 as SGHDT and CDR2 as YYEEEE. CDR3 loop: CASSLETGRKSPLHF. Here the CDR3 DNA reads TGTGCCAGCAGCTTAGAGACAGGTCGAAAATCACCCCTCCACTTT.

This clonotype came up many times. This rearrangement joins TRBV27 to TRBJ2-3; a weak D match, TRBD1 (7 bases). The V end lost 6 bases, the J end lost 1 base, and 14 bases lay between the germline ends. CDR3 size: 15 residues. Germline CDR1 and CDR2: MNHEY and SMNVEV (reference sequence). CDR3 bases: TGTGCCAGCAGCCCAGGGGGACTCGGCACAGATACGCAGTATTTT. The encoded protein is CASSPGGLGTDTQYF.

This clonotype has a count of ten or more. This sequence joins TRBV29-1 and TRBJ1-2; D gene ambiguous. The CDR3 consists of 12 residues. Per germline, CDR1 SQVTM and CDR2 ANQGSEA. With 2 bases removed from V and 6 bases from J, the gap between germline ends came to 10 bases. Here the CDR3 DNA reads TGCAGCGTTGAAAAGGGAATCGATGGCTACACCTTC. It specifies CSVEKGIDGYTF.

The chain uses TRBV7-9 and TRBJ1-1; D gene unclear. The length of the CDR3 is 13 residues. Trimming took 7 bases from V and 7 from J, leaving 16 bases between them. CDR1 and CDR2 (germline): SEHNR, FQNEAQ (reference sequence). CDR3 DNA: TGTGCCAGCACCCCCTTGGTGAACGTTGAAGCTTTCTTT. Its protein product is CASTPLVNVEAFF.

In its sample, this clonotype was seen many times. The V call is TRBV20-1, the J call TRBJ2-3; D remains unclear. Trimming stripped 1 base from V and 8 bases from J, with 13 bases between. Germline CDR1 DFQATT, CDR2 SNEGSKA (reference sequence). The CDR3 runs to 13 residues. The CDR3 sequence is CSARVPSLGTQYF. The CDR3 bases are TGCAGTGCTAGAGTTCCCTCCCTGGGTACGCAGTATTTT.

V usage is TRBV12-3 or TRBV12-4 and J usage is TRBJ1-5; 8 positions match TRBD1. There are 15 residues in the CDR3. V was pared by 6 bases and J by 0 bases, with 4 bases of the junction left unmatched. The CDR3 sequence is CASSRTGLSNQPQHF. In DNA, the CDR3 is TGTGCCAGCAGCCGGACAGGGCTTAGCAATCAGCCCCAGCATTTT.